The T cell receptor (beta chain) under discussion was sequenced for a study of blood T cell repertoires in COVID-19. Study overall: In each case, the material was cDNA or gDNA derived from T cells, B-cell-depleted T cells, or PBMCs.

Per the authors' pipeline: By means of reference gene primer amplification, nucleated cell counts were estimated. Clones were sequenced by immunoSEQ multiplex PCR, and TCRdb holds only the in-frame ones, with some missing. V, J and clone size are those of that table, while D and trimming were read from the DNA. The data show about 170,000 clones, with over 60% seen just once and around 8.1% held by the top ten. V trimming: 5 bases; J trimming: 6 bases; junction bases outside the gene matches: 4. The CDR3 covers 13 residues. The germline CDR1 and CDR2 sequences are SGHAT and FQNNGV. The chain links TRBV11-2 to TRBJ2-3; 8 nucleotides match TRBD1. What was sequenced was peripheral blood. The TCR originated in a man between 60 and 75 years old with acute or convalescent COVID-19. This CDR3 is CASSPRTGDTQYF. The DNA for the CDR3 is TGTGCCAGCAGCCCCCGGACAGGGGATACGCAGTATTTT.